These 28 T cell receptor beta chains were sequenced from one sample in a study of siplizumab effects on memory and regulatory T cells (dated by TCRdb to between 2018 and 2021). Library creation used the immunoSEQ multiplex PCR assay. TCRdb provides this immuneACCESS table in a form limited to in-frame rearrangements. Some clones are lacking; in checked studies, under half of them reflect an unresolved V gene, and why the rest are absent is not known. The sample table lists about 26,000 clones, more than 65% of them with a count of one. The ten largest clonotypes hold 24% of the sample. What was sequenced was memory CD4+ T cells sorted from blood. The sample's cell subset or site, from its label and the paper: unstimulated CD4+ memory T cells. Receptors were obtained from a human donor in good health.

This clone was found once. This chain links TRBV7-3 with TRBJ2-3, with a possible D match to TRBD2 (6 bases). Germline CDR1 SGHTA, CDR2 FQGTGA. V was cut by 2 bases and J by 2 bases, with 11 bases left in between. This CDR3 is 15 amino acids long. The CDR3 nucleotides read TGTGCCAGCAGCTTAGTAGCGGAGTTCACAGATACGCAGTATTTT. It is translated as CASSLVAEFTDTQYF.

This rearrangement joins TRBV18 to TRBJ2-6; 7 positions agree with TRBD1. CDR3 length equals 21 residues. CDR1 is KGHSH and CDR2 is LQKENI in the germline V gene. V lost 4 bases, J lost 0 bases, and 18 bases stayed unmatched. The CDR3 bases are TGTGCCAGCTCACTCCGGGCCGGGACAGTTCATCTTGTCTCTGGGGCCAACGTCCTGACTTTC. Protein sequence: CASSLRAGTVHLVSGANVLTF.

The chain recombines TRBV6-1 with TRBJ1-2; D is undetermined. V lost 2 bases to trimming and J lost 8 bases, with 15 bases between them. CDR3 length: 14 amino acids. Germline values: CDR1 MNHNS, CDR2 SASEGT. The CDR3 DNA reads TGTGCCAGCAGTGAATCCGCCCTTATCCACGGCTACACCTTC. It encodes CASSESALIHGYTF.

This chain joins TRBV5-4 and TRBJ2-7; the D is unclear. Looked up from germline, CDR1 is SGHNT and CDR2 is YYREEE (reference sequence). CDR3 size: 14 residues. V lost 0 bases and J 0 bases, leaving 7 bases between the germline ends. The CDR3 loop reads CASSLGHSSYEQYF. DNA for the CDR3: TGTGCCAGCAGCTTGGGACATAGCTCCTACGAGCAGTACTTC.

CDR3 in DNA: TGTGCCAGCAGCTTAGGGCCGAGGGGTGGCTACACCTTC. This encodes CASSLGPRGGYTF. The rearrangement joins TRBV7-9 to TRBJ1-2, with a weak D call TRBD1 (5 bases). CDR1 and CDR2 from the germline V gene are SEHNR and FQNEAQ (reference sequence). With 1 base removed from V and 7 bases from J, the gap between germline ends came to 10 bases. The CDR3 has 13 amino acids.

The V and J genes are TRBV27 and TRBJ1-1; possible D gene TRBD1, 5 bases. CDR3 length: 16 residues. Germline CDR1 is MNHEY and CDR2 is SMNVEV (reference sequence). The V gene lost 3 bases and the J gene lost 1 base, with 15 bases spanning the gap. DNA for the CDR3: TGTGCCAGCAGTTTTGGGGGATCGGTCGGGAACACTGAAGCTTTCTTT. Amino acids: CASSFGGSVGNTEAFF.

The chain joins TRBV7-3 to TRBJ2-3; D might be TRBD2 (6 bases). Germline loops: CDR1 SGHTA, CDR2 FQGTGA. The CDR3 has 13 amino acids. Trimming took 3 bases from V and 4 from J, leaving 8 bases between them. CDR3: CASSFRLADTQYF. CDR3 coding DNA: TGTGCCAGCAGCTTTAGACTAGCAGATACGCAGTATTTT.

This chain connects TRBV2 to TRBJ1-1; 7 nucleotides align to TRBD1. Per the germline V gene, CDR1 is SNHLY and CDR2 is FYNNEI. V shed 9 bases, J shed 6 bases, and the junction held 13 bases outside the gene matches. The CDR3 has 14 residues. The CDR3 coding sequence is TGTGCCAGTGGCCGGCCAGGGGGATTAGCTGAAGCTTTCTTT. Protein sequence: CASGRPGGLAEAFF.

The chain links TRBV5-1 to TRBJ2-2, with TRBD1 matching 9 bases. With V trimmed by 7 bases and J by 3 bases, 4 bases remained unmatched. Germline V gene lookup returns CDR1 SGHRS and CDR2 YFSETQ. The CDR3 runs to 14 residues. CDR3 amino acids: CASAGQGYTGELFF. In nucleotides, the CDR3 is TGCGCCAGCGCGGGACAGGGATACACCGGGGAGCTGTTTTTT.

The chain has TRBV18 and TRBJ2-1; no definite D call. This CDR3 comprises 13 residues. Germline V CDR1 and CDR2: KGHSH, LQKENI. Between the trimmed V and J ends, which lost 2 bases and 3 bases, there was a span of 5 bases. The CDR3 DNA reads TGTGCCAGCTCACCATTAAACTACAATGAGCAGTTCTTC. It is translated as CASSPLNYNEQFF.

The V gene is TRBV27, the J gene TRBJ1-1; 7 nucleotides align to TRBD1. From germline, CDR1 is MNHEY and CDR2 SMNVEV (reference sequence). The CDR3 extends over 17 amino acids. After removal of 6 bases from V and 7 bases from J, the junction contained 20 bases not matched to a gene. CDR3 DNA: TGTGCCAGCAGCTTAGGAAGGGGGCCTGACAGGGCTAGTGAAGCTTTCTTT. This encodes CASSLGRGPDRASEAFF.

For the CDR3, the DNA is TGTGCCAGCAGGAAAACCGGGACCTACCAAGAGACCCAGTACTTC. This translates into CASRKTGTYQETQYF. The chain is built from TRBV7-8 and TRBJ2-5; D may correspond to TRBD1 or TRBD2 (5 bases each). The CDR3 spans 15 residues. CDR1 SGHVS and CDR2 FQNEAQ come from the germline V gene. V was pared by 6 bases and J by 0 bases, with 14 bases between.

The chain couples TRBV6-5 to TRBJ1-1; TRBD1 is a possible D gene (6 bases). The CDR3 runs 14 residues. V was cut by 5 bases and J by 2 bases, with 12 bases left in between. Germline V gene lookup returns CDR1 MNHEY and CDR2 SVGAGI. This CDR3 is CASSQGQTNTEAFF. The CDR3 DNA reads TGTGCCAGCAGTCAAGGACAGACCAACACTGAAGCTTTCTTT.

The chain employs TRBV19 and TRBJ2-1, with 9 bases that match TRBD2. Germline lookup yields CDR1 LNHDA and CDR2 SQIVND (reference sequence). V shed 6 bases and J 8 bases; nucleotides not matched to a gene: 14. The CDR3 runs to 16 residues. The CDR3: CASRHKTSGAWYEQFF. CDR3 nucleotides: TGTGCCAGTAGGCACAAGACTAGCGGAGCGTGGTATGAGCAGTTCTTC.

The V gene is TRBV28, the J gene TRBJ1-5, with 9 nucleotides matching TRBD1. The germline V gene has CDR1 MDHEN and CDR2 SYDVKM. The J segment lost 6 bases and the V segment lost 1 base, leaving 10 bases of the junction unmatched. The CDR3 sequence is 17 residues long. CDR3 nucleotides: TGTGCCAGCAGTTTATCGGGGTTGGGACAGGGCGGTCAGCCCCAGCATTTT. Translating gives CASSLSGLGQGGQPQHF.

The rearrangement links TRBV7-2 to TRBJ1-3; D unclear. V lost 6 bases and J lost 0, with 12 bases in between. Germline CDR1 reads SGHTA; CDR2 reads FQGNSA. The CDR3 is made up of 15 amino acids. The CDR3 DNA is TGTGCCAGCAGTCCTACAGCCGCCTCTGGAAACACCATATATTTT. It codes for CASSPTAASGNTIYF.

The rearrangement joins TRBV7-9 to TRBJ1-3, with D maybe TRBD1 (5 bases). The CDR3 has 16 amino acids. V lost 1 base to trimming and J lost 0 bases, with 10 bases between them. Germline V gene data show CDR1 as SEHNR and CDR2 as FQNEAQ (reference sequence). CDR3 in amino acids: CASSLGGAHSGNTIYF. For the CDR3, the DNA is TGTGCCAGCAGCTTAGGTGGGGCTCACTCTGGAAACACCATATATTTT. Full variable domain (rest looked up from reference TRBV7-9 and TRBJ1-3): DTGVSQNPRHKITKRGQNVTFRCDPISEHNRLYWYRQTLGQGPEFLTYFQNEAQLEKSRLLSDRFSAERPKGSFSTLEIQRTEQGDSAMYLCASSLGGAHSGNTIYFGEGSWLTVV.

This chain links TRBV5-4 with TRBJ2-3; 9 bases line up with TRBD2. CDR3 length equals 16 residues. Germline V gene sequence: CDR1 SGHNT, CDR2 YYREEE (reference sequence). J was trimmed by 0 bases and V by 5 bases; bases with no gene match: 7. CDR3 nucleotides: TGTGCCAGCAGGCTAGCGGGACTCCCTAGCACAGATACGCAGTATTTT. It specifies CASRLAGLPSTDTQYF.

V usage is TRBV19 and J usage is TRBJ2-4, with 7 nucleotides matching TRBD1. The junction had 7 bases not matched to a gene; V was cut back by 8 bases and J by 0 bases. Germline-derived CDR1 and CDR2 are LNHDA and SQIVND (reference sequence). There are 15 residues in the CDR3. The chain's CDR3 is CASQRQGKAKNIQYF. CDR3 in DNA: TGTGCCAGTCAACGACAGGGTAAAGCCAAAAACATTCAGTACTTC.

This clone was detected once. V and J are TRBV6-6 and TRBJ2-1, with D perhaps being TRBD1 or TRBD2 (5 bases each). The CDR3 spans 16 residues. CDR1 and CDR2 from the germline V gene are MNHNY and SVGAGI (reference sequence). V lost 2 bases and J 6 bases, leaving 17 bases between the germline ends. The CDR3 DNA sequence: TGTGCCAGCAGTTACGGGGGAAGGGCTGTTGGCAATGAGCAGTTCTTC. Protein sequence: CASSYGGRAVGNEQFF.

The chain links TRBV19 to TRBJ2-1, with no clear D. The V and J ends lost 3 bases and 0 bases respectively, with 12 bases between them. The CDR3 sequence is 16 residues long. Germline V gene sequence: CDR1 LNHDA, CDR2 SQIVND (reference sequence). CDR3 region: CASSMGNPSSYNEQFF. The CDR3 coding sequence is TGTGCCAGTAGTATGGGCAACCCAAGCTCCTACAATGAGCAGTTCTTC.

The V and J genes are TRBV5-4 and TRBJ2-1; D unresolved. Between the trimmed V and J ends, which lost 3 bases and 4 bases, there was a span of 8 bases. There are 13 residues in the CDR3. CDR1 and CDR2 (germline): SGHNT, YYREEE (reference sequence). In DNA, the CDR3 is TGTGCCAGCAGCTCGATAGTATACAATGAGCAGTTCTTC. Its translation: CASSSIVYNEQFF.

The rearrangement links TRBV4-1 to TRBJ1-5; maybe TRBD1 (6 bases). From germline, CDR1 is MGHRA and CDR2 YSYEKL. V was pared by 1 base and J by 5 bases, with 15 bases between. The CDR3 totals 16 residues. The CDR3 loop reads CASSQGTGTFYQPQHF. The CDR3 nucleotides are TGCGCCAGCAGCCAAGGCACAGGGACTTTTTATCAGCCCCAGCATTTT.

V is TRBV4-1 and J is TRBJ1-1, with 10 bases aligning to TRBD1. Germline lookup yields CDR1 MGHRA and CDR2 YSYEKL. The CDR3 sequence is 17 residues long. Trimming removed 1 base from V and 0 bases from J; junction bases left unmatched: 5. CDR3 coding DNA: TGCGCCAGCAGCCAAGCGACAGGGGGCCAAATGAACACTGAAGCTTTCTTT. Translated, it gives CASSQATGGQMNTEAFF.

The rearrangement links TRBV4-1 to TRBJ2-1, with TRBD2 matching 10 bases. Germline V gene lookup returns CDR1 MGHRA and CDR2 YSYEKL. This CDR3 spans 17 amino acids. The V and J ends lost 2 bases and 7 bases, in that order; junction bases with no gene match: 11. CDR3 sequence reads: CASSQKPGTSERNEQFF. The CDR3 bases are TGCGCCAGCAGCCAAAAACCCGGGACTAGCGAGCGTAATGAGCAGTTCTTC.

CDR3 sequence reads: CASRKGGKNTEAFF. CDR3 in DNA: TGTGCCAGCAGGAAAGGGGGGAAGAACACTGAAGCTTTCTTT. The chain joins TRBV11-3 to TRBJ1-1; TRBD1 is a possible D gene (6 bases). The CDR3 covers 14 residues. Trimming took off 6 bases at V and 1 base at J, with 12 bases between the two ends. Per the germline V gene, CDR1 is SGHNT and CDR2 is YENEEA. Variable domain in full (rest from reference TRBV11-3 and TRBJ1-1): EAGVVQSPRYKIIEKKQPVAFWCNPISGHNTLYWYLQNLGQGPELLIRYENEEAVDDSQLPKDRFSAERLKGVDSTLKIQPAELGDSAVYLCASRKGGKNTEAFFGQGTRLTVV.

V usage is TRBV20-1 and J usage is TRBJ2-7; D unclear. The V gene's germline CDR1 is DFQATT and CDR2 SNEGSKA (reference sequence). This CDR3 region has 11 residues. V was pared by 0 bases and J by 12 bases, with 12 bases between. The CDR3 sequence: CSARDRAAVYF. CDR3 DNA: TGCAGTGCTAGAGATCGGGCTGCCGTGTACTTC.

The sample holds one count of this clone. The chain couples TRBV12-2 to TRBJ2-1; TRBD2, the D gene given by the table, was not confirmed from the DNA. TRBV12-2 is flagged as a pseudogene. CDR3 size: 16 residues. CDR3 sequence: CASRLVPASGYNEQFF. The CDR3 DNA follows: TGTGCAAGTCGCTTAGTTCCGGCTAGCGGTTACAATGAGCAGTTCTTC.